The clone carrying this TCR beta chain is termed medium-sized. Antigen unknown. MiXCR, run by TCRdb on the 5' RACE reads, gives a single entry per CDR3 protein. Found here are roughly 46,000 distinct CDR3 sequences, 4% of them singletons; the top ten hold roughly 4%. This record comes from a study of CD8 T cells in ankylosing spondylitis. Whole-study results and caveats: Characteristic, it appeared, of ankylosing spondylitis blood was a TCR beta motif of several highly homologous variants. Disease-linked clones displayed a CD8+ phenotype and appeared relatively rarely in peripheral blood.

Looked up from germline, CDR1 is SGDLS and CDR2 is YYNGEE. CDR3 size: 16 residues. Germline trimming cut 2 bases from V and 5 bases from J; bases unmatched to any gene: 8. Sequenced material: blood, either unsorted or a sorted T cell fraction (not recorded which). The chain carries TRBV9 and TRBJ2-2; 8 nucleotides line up with TRBD1. The sequence was obtained from a female donor with ankylosing spondylitis or in good health (not recorded which). CDR3 DNA: TGTGCCAGCAGCGTCCTGACAGGGGCGCGGACCGGGGAGCTGTTTTTT. Protein product: CASSVLTGARTGELFF.